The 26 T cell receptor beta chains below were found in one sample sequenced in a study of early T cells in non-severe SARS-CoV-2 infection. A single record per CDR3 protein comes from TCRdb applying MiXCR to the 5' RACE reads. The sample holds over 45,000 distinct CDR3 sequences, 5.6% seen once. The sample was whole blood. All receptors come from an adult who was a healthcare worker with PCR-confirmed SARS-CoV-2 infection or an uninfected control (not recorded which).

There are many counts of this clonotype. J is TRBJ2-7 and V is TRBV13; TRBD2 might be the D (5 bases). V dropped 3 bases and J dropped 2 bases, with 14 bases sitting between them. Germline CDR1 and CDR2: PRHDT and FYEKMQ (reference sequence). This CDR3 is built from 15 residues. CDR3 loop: CASSFPGSEAYEQYF. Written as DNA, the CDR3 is TGTGCCAGCAGCTTTCCGGGTAGCGAGGCCTACGAGCAGTACTTC. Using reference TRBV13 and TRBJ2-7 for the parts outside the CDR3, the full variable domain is AAGVIQSPRHLIKEKRETATLKCYPIPRHDTVYWYQQGPGQDPQFLISFYEKMQSDKGSIPDRFSAQQFSDYHSELNMSSLELGDSALYFCASSFPGSEAYEQYFGPGTRLTVT.

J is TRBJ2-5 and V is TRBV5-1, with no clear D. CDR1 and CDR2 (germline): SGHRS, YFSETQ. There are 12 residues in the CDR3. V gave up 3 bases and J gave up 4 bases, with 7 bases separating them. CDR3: CASSSPPETQYF. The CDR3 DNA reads TGCGCCAGCAGCTCACCCCCAGAGACCCAGTACTTC.

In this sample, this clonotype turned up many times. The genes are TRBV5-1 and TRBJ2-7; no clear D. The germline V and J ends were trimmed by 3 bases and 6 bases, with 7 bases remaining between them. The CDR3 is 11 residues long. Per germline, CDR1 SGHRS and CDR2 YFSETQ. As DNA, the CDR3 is TGCGCCAGCAGCTCCCCCGGCGAGCAGTACTTC. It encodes CASSSPGEQYF.

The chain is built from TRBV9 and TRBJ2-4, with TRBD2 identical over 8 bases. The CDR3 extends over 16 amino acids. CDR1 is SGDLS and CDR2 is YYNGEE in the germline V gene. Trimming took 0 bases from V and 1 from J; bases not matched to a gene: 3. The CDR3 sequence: CASSVGGGRAKNIQYF. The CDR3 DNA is TGTGCCAGCAGCGTAGGCGGCGGGAGGGCCAAAAACATTCAGTACTTC.

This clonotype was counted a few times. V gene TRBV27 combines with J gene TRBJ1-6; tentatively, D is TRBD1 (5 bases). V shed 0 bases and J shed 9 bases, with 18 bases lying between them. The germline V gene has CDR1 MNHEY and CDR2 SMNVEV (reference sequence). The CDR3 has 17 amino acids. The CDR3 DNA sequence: TGTGCCAGCAGTTTATCCTCCGGGGCCCCACGGAGTTCACCCCTCCACTTT. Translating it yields CASSLSSGAPRSSPLHF.

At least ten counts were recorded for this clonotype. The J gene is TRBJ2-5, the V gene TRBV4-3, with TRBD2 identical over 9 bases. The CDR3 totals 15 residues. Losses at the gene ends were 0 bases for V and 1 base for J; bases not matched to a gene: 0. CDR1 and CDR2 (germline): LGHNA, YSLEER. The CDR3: CASSQERGGQETQYF. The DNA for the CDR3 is TGCGCCAGCAGCCAAGAGCGGGGGGGCCAAGAGACCCAGTACTTC.

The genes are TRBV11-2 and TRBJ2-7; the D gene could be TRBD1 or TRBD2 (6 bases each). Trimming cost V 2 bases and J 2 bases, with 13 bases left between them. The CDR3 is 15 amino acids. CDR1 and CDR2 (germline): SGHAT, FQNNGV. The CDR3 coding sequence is TGTGCCAGCAGCTTAATGAGGGGGGTTACCTACGAGCAGTACTTC. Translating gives CASSLMRGVTYEQYF.

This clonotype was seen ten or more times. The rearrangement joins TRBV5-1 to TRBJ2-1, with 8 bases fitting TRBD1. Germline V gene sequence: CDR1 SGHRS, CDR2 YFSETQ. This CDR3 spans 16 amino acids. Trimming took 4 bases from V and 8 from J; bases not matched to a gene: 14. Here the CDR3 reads CASSQLQGGPLDEQFF. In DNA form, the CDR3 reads TGCGCCAGCAGCCAGCTACAGGGGGGCCCCTTAGATGAGCAGTTCTTC.

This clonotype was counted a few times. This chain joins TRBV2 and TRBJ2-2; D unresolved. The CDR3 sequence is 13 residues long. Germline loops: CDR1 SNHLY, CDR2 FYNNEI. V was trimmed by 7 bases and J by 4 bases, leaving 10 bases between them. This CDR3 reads CASKIDRTGELFF. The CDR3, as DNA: TGTGCCAGCAAGATAGATCGCACCGGGGAGCTGTTTTTT.

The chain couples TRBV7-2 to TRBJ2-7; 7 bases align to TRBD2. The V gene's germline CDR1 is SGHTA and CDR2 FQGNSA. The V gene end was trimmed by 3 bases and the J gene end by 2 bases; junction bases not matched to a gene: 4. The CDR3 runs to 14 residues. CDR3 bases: TGTGCCAGCAGCTTCGGGACTACCCCCTACGAGCAGTACTTC. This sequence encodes CASSFGTTPYEQYF.

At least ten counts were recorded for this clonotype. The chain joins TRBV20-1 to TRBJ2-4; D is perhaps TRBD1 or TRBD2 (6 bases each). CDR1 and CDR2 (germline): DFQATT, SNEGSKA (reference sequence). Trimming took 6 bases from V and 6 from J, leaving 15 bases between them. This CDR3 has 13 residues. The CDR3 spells CSAAGARGNIQYF. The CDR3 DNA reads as TGCAGTGCAGCGGGCGCCAGGGGAAACATTCAGTACTTC.

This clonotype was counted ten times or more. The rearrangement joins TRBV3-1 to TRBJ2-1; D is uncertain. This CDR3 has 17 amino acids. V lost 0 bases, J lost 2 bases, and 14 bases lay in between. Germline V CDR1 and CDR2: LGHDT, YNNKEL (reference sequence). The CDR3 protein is CASSQDLARGPYNEQFF. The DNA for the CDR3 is TGTGCCAGCAGCCAAGATCTTGCTAGAGGCCCCTACAATGAGCAGTTCTTC.

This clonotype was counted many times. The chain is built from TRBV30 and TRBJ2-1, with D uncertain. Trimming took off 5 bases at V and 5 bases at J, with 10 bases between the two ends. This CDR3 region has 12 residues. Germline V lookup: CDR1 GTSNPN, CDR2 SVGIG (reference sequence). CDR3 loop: CAWDLRDNEQFF. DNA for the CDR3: TGTGCCTGGGATTTACGGGACAATGAGCAGTTCTTC.

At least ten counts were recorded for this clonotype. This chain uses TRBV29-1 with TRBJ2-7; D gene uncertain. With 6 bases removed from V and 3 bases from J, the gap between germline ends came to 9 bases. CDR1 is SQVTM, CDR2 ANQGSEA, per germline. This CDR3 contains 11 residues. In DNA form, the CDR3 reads TGCAGCGTACGTAACAGCTACGAGCAGTACTTC. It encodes CSVRNSYEQYF.

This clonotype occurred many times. The CDR3 is CASSLSGTLSYEQYF. The CDR3 bases are TGTGCCAGCAGCTTATCCGGGACACTCTCCTACGAGCAGTACTTC. This chain links TRBV11-2 with TRBJ2-7, with D tentatively TRBD1 (6 bases). The CDR3 runs 15 residues. The V gene's germline CDR1 is SGHAT and CDR2 FQNNGV. V was pared by 2 bases and J by 0 bases, with 11 bases between.

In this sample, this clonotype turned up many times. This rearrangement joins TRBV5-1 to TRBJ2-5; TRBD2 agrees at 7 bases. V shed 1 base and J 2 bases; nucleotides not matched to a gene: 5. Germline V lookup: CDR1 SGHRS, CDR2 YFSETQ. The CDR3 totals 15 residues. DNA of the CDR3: TGCGCCAGCAGCTTGAGTAGCGGGTCGCAAGAGACCCAGTACTTC. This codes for CASSLSSGSQETQYF.

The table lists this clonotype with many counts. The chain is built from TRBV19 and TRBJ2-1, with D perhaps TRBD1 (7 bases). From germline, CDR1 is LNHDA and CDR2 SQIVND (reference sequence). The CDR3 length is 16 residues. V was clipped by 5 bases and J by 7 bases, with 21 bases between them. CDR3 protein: CASSPLTGIRGNEQFF. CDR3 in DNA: TGTGCCAGTAGTCCTCTGACAGGGATACGGGGGAATGAGCAGTTCTTC.

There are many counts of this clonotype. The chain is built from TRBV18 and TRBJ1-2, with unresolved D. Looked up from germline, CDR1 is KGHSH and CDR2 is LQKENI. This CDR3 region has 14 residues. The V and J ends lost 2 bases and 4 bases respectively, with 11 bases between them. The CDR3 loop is CASSPMAVTYGYTF. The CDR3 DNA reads TGTGCCAGCTCACCAATGGCAGTTACCTATGGCTACACCTTC. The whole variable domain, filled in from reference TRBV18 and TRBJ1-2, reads NAGVMQNPRHLVRRRGQEARLRCSPMKGHSHVYWYRQLPEEGLKFMVYLQKENIIDESGMPKERFSAEFPKEGPSILRIQQVVRGDSAAYFCASSPMAVTYGYTFGSGTRLTVV.

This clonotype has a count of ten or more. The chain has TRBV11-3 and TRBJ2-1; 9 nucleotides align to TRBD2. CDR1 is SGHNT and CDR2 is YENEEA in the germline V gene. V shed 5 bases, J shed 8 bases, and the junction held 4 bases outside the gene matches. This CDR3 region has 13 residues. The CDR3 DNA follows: TGTGCCAGCAGCCTAGCGGGACGGGATGAGCAGTTCTTC. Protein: CASSLAGRDEQFF. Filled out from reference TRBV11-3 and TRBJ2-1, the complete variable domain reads EAGVVQSPRYKIIEKKQPVAFWCNPISGHNTLYWYLQNLGQGPELLIRYENEEAVDDSQLPKDRFSAERLKGVDSTLKIQPAELGDSAVYLCASSLAGRDEQFFGPGTRLTVL.

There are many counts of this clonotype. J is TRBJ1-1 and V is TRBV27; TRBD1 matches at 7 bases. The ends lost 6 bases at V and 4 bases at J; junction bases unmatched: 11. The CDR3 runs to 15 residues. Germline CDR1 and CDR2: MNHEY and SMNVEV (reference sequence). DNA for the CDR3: TGTGCCAGCAGGACCGACAGGGTCGTGACCACTGAAGCTTTCTTT. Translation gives CASRTDRVVTTEAFF.

The CDR3 coding sequence is TGCAGTGGTATCCGGGCAGGACGAAATGAAAAACTGTTTTTT. Translated: CSGIRAGRNEKLFF. The chain recombines TRBV20-1 with TRBJ1-4; D remains unclear. Germline-derived CDR1 and CDR2 are DFQATT and SNEGSKA (reference sequence). The CDR3 sequence is 14 residues long. V lost 7 bases to trimming and J lost 5 bases, with 17 bases between them.

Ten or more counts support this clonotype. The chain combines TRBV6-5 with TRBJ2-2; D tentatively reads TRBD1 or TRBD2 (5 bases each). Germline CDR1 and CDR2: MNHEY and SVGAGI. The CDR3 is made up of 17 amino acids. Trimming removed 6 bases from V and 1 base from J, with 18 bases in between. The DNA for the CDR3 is TGTGCCAGCAGCTACACACCTGAGGGGATGAACACCGGGGAGCTGTTTTTT. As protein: CASSYTPEGMNTGELFF.

The CDR3 reads CASSQESGTDTQYF. The CDR3 DNA follows: TGTGCCAGCAGCCAAGAATCGGGCACAGATACGCAGTATTTT. The V and J genes are TRBV3-1 and TRBJ2-3; D not certain. The CDR3 extends over 14 amino acids. V was pared by 0 bases and J by 1 base, with 5 bases between. Germline assignment: CDR1 LGHDT and CDR2 YNNKEL (reference sequence).

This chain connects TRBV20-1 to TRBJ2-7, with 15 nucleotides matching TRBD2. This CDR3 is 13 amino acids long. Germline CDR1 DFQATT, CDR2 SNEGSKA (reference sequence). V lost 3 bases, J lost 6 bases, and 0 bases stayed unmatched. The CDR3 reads CSARGLAGGEQYF. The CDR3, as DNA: TGCAGTGCTAGGGGACTAGCGGGAGGCGAGCAGTACTTC.

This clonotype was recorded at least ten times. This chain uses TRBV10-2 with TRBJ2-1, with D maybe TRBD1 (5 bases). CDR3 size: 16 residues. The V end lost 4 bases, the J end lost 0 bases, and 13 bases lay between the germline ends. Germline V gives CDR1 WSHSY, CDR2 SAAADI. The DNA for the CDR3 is TGCGCCAGCAGTGCCCTGGGGCGGAGCTCCTACAATGAGCAGTTCTTC. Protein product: CASSALGRSSYNEQFF.

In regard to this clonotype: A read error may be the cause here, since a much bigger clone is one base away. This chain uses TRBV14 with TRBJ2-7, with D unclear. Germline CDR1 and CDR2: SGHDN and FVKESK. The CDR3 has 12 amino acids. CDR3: CANSQDTREQYF. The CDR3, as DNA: TGTGCCAACAGCCAAGATACCCGCGAGCAGTACTTC.